Listed below are T cell receptor beta chains from one sample, sequenced in a study of blood T cell repertoires in COVID-19. Profiled with immunoSEQ multiplex PCR; TCRdb holds only in-frame clones, not every one. The repertoire includes 210,000 or so clones, under 90% of them detected once, and around 21% sits in the top ten. The sample consisted of peripheral blood. The receptor source for this set is a human donor in a cohort sampled during active COVID-19. CDR3s include the opening cysteine and the closing phenylalanine or tryptophan. D genes are given only for firm matches. Where a row states a size, it is once, few, many or the class of an expanded clone; other rows omit it.

size: .
length: 13
V: TRBV12-5
J: TRBJ1-1
D: .
DNA: TGTGCTAGTGGTTTGGGGAGCGACACTGAAGCTTTCTTT
CDR3: CASGLGSDTEAFF

size: .
length: 15
V: TRBV4-1
J: TRBJ2-1
D: TRBD1
DNA: TGCGCCAGCAGCCAAGGACAGGGGGATCCCAATGAGCAGTTCTTC
CDR3: CASSQGQGDPNEQFF

size: .
length: 18
V: TRBV5-1
J: TRBJ2-7
D: TRBD2
DNA: TGCGCCAGCAGCTTACGCAGCGGGAGGACCGGGTTCTCCTACGAGCAGTACTTC
CDR3: CASSLRSGRTGFSYEQYF

size: .
length: 16
V: TRBV28
J: TRBJ2-1
D: TRBD1
DNA: TGTGCCAGCACCCTCCTCGGGACAGGGGGAATTAATGAGCAGTTCTTC
CDR3: CASTLLGTGGINEQFF

size: .
length: 20
V: TRBV3-1/TRBV3-2
J: TRBJ2-4
D: .
DNA: TGTGCCAGCAGCCAAGATCTTCACGGTAGGGGAACTATAGCCAAAAACATTCAGTACTTC
CDR3: CASSQDLHGRGTIAKNIQYF

size: once
length: 15
V: TRBV5-1
J: TRBJ2-7
D: TRBD2
DNA: TGCGCCAGCAGCGGCCGGACTAGCGGGGCCTACGAGCAGTACTTC
CDR3: CASSGRTSGAYEQYF

size: .
length: 17
V: TRBV19
J: TRBJ1-1
D: TRBD1
DNA: TGTGCCAGTAGTTTCGGGACAGGGGGCGGTCTGAACACTGAAGCTTTCTTT
CDR3: CASSFGTGGGLNTEAFF

size: .
length: 14
V: TRBV11-3
J: TRBJ2-1
D: .
DNA: TGTGCCAGCAGCTTAATGGGCAGAAACAATGAGCAGTTCTTC
CDR3: CASSLMGRNNEQFF

size: .
length: 13
V: TRBV28
J: TRBJ1-5
D: .
DNA: TGTGCCAGCAGTCCCGGGGGGGGCCAGCCCCAGCATTTT
CDR3: CASSPGGGQPQHF

size: .
length: 15
V: TRBV18
J: TRBJ2-2
D: TRBD1
DNA: TGTGCCAGCTCCCAAAGACAGGGGGAGACCGGGGAGCTGTTTTTT
CDR3: CASSQRQGETGELFF

size: .
length: 15
V: TRBV6-5
J: TRBJ1-6
D: TRBD1
DNA: TGTGCCAGCAGTTACTCCGGGACAGGGGGAACACCCCTCCACTTT
CDR3: CASSYSGTGGTPLHF

size: .
length: 15
V: TRBV7-9
J: TRBJ2-4
D: .
DNA: TGTGCCAGCAGCTCCCTTACCGGGGTAGCCAACATTCAGTACTTC
CDR3: CASSSLTGVANIQYF

size: .
length: 15
V: TRBV27
J: TRBJ1-1
D: TRBD1
DNA: TGTGCCAGCAGTTTAAGGGACAGGGCGAACACTGAAGCTTTCTTT
CDR3: CASSLRDRANTEAFF

size: .
length: 19
V: TRBV2
J: TRBJ1-2
D: .
DNA: TGTGCCAGCAGTGAAACTAAATGGCAATCATCCGGGACTATCAGCGGCTACACCTTC
CDR3: CASSETKWQSSGTISGYTF

size: .
length: 16
V: TRBV28
J: TRBJ2-7
D: .
DNA: TGTGCCAGCTCATACGGTGGGCTCCGAGGGTCCTACGAGCAGTACTTC
CDR3: CASSYGGLRGSYEQYF

size: .
length: 15
V: TRBV10-3
J: TRBJ1-3
D: TRBD1
DNA: TGTGCCATCAGCGAATACGGGACAGGGCCCGACACCATATATTTT
CDR3: CAISEYGTGPDTIYF

size: .
length: 14
V: TRBV7-9
J: TRBJ1-1
D: .
DNA: TGTGCCAGCAGCTTAGCGGGGGGGCTCACTGAAGCTTTCTTT
CDR3: CASSLAGGLTEAFF

size: .
length: 15
V: TRBV15
J: TRBJ2-2
D: .
DNA: TGTGCCACCAGCAGAGATCGCGCGGGCACCGGGGAGCTGTTTTTT
CDR3: CATSRDRAGTGELFF

size: .
length: 16
V: TRBV6-5
J: TRBJ1-2
D: TRBD1
DNA: TGTGCCAGCAGTTACGACAGGGTACATTCAAACTATGGCTACACCTTC
CDR3: CASSYDRVHSNYGYTF

size: .
length: 14
V: TRBV19
J: TRBJ2-1
D: TRBD2
DNA: TGTGCCAGTACCACTAGCGGGGGAAACAATGAGCAGTTCTTC
CDR3: CASTTSGGNNEQFF

size: .
length: 14
V: TRBV6-4
J: TRBJ2-2
D: TRBD1
DNA: TGTGCCAGCAGTGTTCACAGGGGGTCCGGGGAGCTGTTTTTT
CDR3: CASSVHRGSGELFF

size: .
length: 15
V: TRBV28
J: TRBJ1-3
D: .
DNA: TGTGCCAGCAGTATAACAAAGGGGTTTGGAAACACCATATATTTT
CDR3: CASSITKGFGNTIYF

size: .
length: 13
V: TRBV28
J: TRBJ2-1
D: TRBD2
DNA: TGTGCCAGCATGACTAGCGGCTACAATGAGCAGTTCTTC
CDR3: CASMTSGYNEQFF

size: .
length: 13
V: TRBV5-1
J: TRBJ1-5
D: .
DNA: TGCGCCAGCAGCTTGGCTGGGGAGCAGCCCCAGCATTTT
CDR3: CASSLAGEQPQHF

size: .
length: 17
V: TRBV27
J: TRBJ1-6
D: .
DNA: TGTGCCAGCAGTCCACTCCCCCCACAAGGGGCGGTCTCACCCCTCCACTTT
CDR3: CASSPLPPQGAVSPLHF

size: .
length: 18
V: TRBV7-8
J: TRBJ2-6
D: TRBD1
DNA: TGTGCCAGCAGCTTCACAGGGGGCGCGGCGCTAGGGGCCAACGTCCTGACTTTC
CDR3: CASSFTGGAALGANVLTF

size: .
length: 15
V: TRBV19
J: TRBJ1-6
D: TRBD1
DNA: TGTGCCAGTAGTGGGGACAGGTTTGGGAATTCACCCCTCCACTTT
CDR3: CASSGDRFGNSPLHF

size: .
length: 14
V: TRBV2
J: TRBJ1-2
D: .
DNA: TGTGCCTGCAAAGGGGGATTCGGAACCGATGGCTACACCTTC
CDR3: CACKGGFGTDGYTF

size: once
length: 15
V: TRBV4-1
J: TRBJ2-7
D: .
DNA: TGCGCCAGCAGCTATTCTAGCGACCAGCTCTACGAGCAGTACTTC
CDR3: CASSYSSDQLYEQYF

size: .
length: 13
V: TRBV6-6
J: TRBJ2-1
D: .
DNA: TGTGCCAGCAGTTTAGGACAGTACAATGAGCAGTTCTTC
CDR3: CASSLGQYNEQFF

size: .
length: 15
V: TRBV5-4
J: TRBJ2-2
D: TRBD1
DNA: TGTGCCAGCAGCCCAGGGACAGGGGGCGCAGGGGAGCTGTTTTTT
CDR3: CASSPGTGGAGELFF

size: .
length: 12
V: TRBV3-1/TRBV3-2
J: TRBJ2-5
D: .
DNA: TGTGCCAGCAGCCAGTTCGGGGAGACCCAGTACTTC
CDR3: CASSQFGETQYF

size: once
length: 15
V: TRBV2
J: TRBJ1-5
D: TRBD1
DNA: TGTGCCAGCAGTGAAGCGTTAGGGGGCCATCAGCCCCAGCATTTT
CDR3: CASSEALGGHQPQHF

size: .
length: 13
V: TRBV12-3/TRBV12-4
J: TRBJ1-5
D: .
DNA: TGTGCCAGCAGTCGGACAGACCTTCAGCCCCAGCATTTT
CDR3: CASSRTDLQPQHF

size: .
length: 14
V: TRBV3-1/TRBV3-2
J: TRBJ1-6
D: .
DNA: TGTGCCAGCAGCTATGGCGGTGGGGGGTCACCCCTCCACTTT
CDR3: CASSYGGGGSPLHF

size: .
length: 13
V: TRBV6-2/TRBV6-3
J: TRBJ2-7
D: .
DNA: TGTGCCAGCAGTTATGCCGGTTCCCTCGAGCAGTACTTC
CDR3: CASSYAGSLEQYF

size: .
length: 11
V: TRBV12-3/TRBV12-4
J: TRBJ2-1
D: .
DNA: TGTGCCAGCAGAGGGGACAATGAGCAGTTCTTC
CDR3: CASRGDNEQFF

size: few
length: 16
V: TRBV19
J: TRBJ2-1
D: TRBD2
DNA: TGTGCCAGTAGGGAGCGGGGGGCCGGGAAGTACAATGAGCAGTTCTTC
CDR3: CASRERGAGKYNEQFF

size: .
length: 13
V: TRBV20-1
J: TRBJ1-5
D: .
DNA: TGCAGTGCTAGTGGACAGCCGGATCAGCCCCAGCATTTT
CDR3: CSASGQPDQPQHF

size: .
length: 18
V: TRBV19
J: TRBJ2-3
D: TRBD2
DNA: TGTGCCAGTAGTATCCGACTAGCGGGAGGGACTAGCACAGATACGCAGTATTTT
CDR3: CASSIRLAGGTSTDTQYF

size: .
length: 12
V: TRBV6-5
J: TRBJ2-3
D: .
DNA: TGTGCCAGCAGCCAGGTCCCCGATACGCAGTATTTT
CDR3: CASSQVPDTQYF

size: .
length: 14
V: TRBV5-6
J: TRBJ2-1
D: .
DNA: TGTGCCAGCAGCTTAGGCCTAGACTCCGGTGAGCAGTTCTTC
CDR3: CASSLGLDSGEQFF

size: .
length: 14
V: TRBV27
J: TRBJ1-2
D: TRBD1
DNA: TGTGCCAGCAGTCCGAGGACAGGGAACTATGGCTACACCTTC
CDR3: CASSPRTGNYGYTF

size: .
length: 15
V: TRBV24-1
J: TRBJ2-1
D: .
DNA: TGTGCCACCGGTCTTCCGGGAGAGTTGAACAATGAGCAGTTCTTC
CDR3: CATGLPGELNNEQFF

size: .
length: 14
V: TRBV4-1
J: TRBJ1-1
D: .
DNA: TGCGCCAGCAGCCAAGGGGGGGGGAACACTGAAGCTTTCTTT
CDR3: CASSQGGGNTEAFF

size: once
length: 15
V: TRBV7-2
J: TRBJ1-5
D: .
DNA: TGTGCCAGCAGCTTAGCGGGGGGAAACGGTCAGCCCCAGCATTTT
CDR3: CASSLAGGNGQPQHF

size: .
length: 14
V: TRBV6-5
J: TRBJ1-6
D: .
DNA: TGTGCCAGCAGACTCCAGGGTATCTTTTCACCCCTCCACTTT
CDR3: CASRLQGIFSPLHF

size: .
length: 13
V: TRBV7-2
J: TRBJ1-5
D: .
DNA: TGTGCCAGCAGCTCTCCCGGTATAAGTACCCAGCATTTT
CDR3: CASSSPGISTQHF

size: .
length: 15
V: TRBV5-8
J: TRBJ1-4
D: .
DNA: TGTGCCAGCAGCTTGGTGCTGGGGGACACTGTAAAACTGTTTTTT
CDR3: CASSLVLGDTVKLFF